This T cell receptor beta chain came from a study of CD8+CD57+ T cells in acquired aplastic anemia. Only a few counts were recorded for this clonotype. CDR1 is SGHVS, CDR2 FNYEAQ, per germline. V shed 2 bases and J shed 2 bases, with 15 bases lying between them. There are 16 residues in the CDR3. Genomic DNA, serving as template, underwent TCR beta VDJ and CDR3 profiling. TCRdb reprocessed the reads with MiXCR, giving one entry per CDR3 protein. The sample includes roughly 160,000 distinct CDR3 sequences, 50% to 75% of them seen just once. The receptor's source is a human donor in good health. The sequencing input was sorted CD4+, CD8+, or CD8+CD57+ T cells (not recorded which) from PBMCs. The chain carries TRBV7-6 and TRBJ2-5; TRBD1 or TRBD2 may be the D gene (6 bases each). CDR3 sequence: CASSLRVGGPQETQYF. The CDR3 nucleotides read TGTGCCAGCAGCTTAAGGGTTGGGGGGCCTCAAGAGACCCAGTACTTC.